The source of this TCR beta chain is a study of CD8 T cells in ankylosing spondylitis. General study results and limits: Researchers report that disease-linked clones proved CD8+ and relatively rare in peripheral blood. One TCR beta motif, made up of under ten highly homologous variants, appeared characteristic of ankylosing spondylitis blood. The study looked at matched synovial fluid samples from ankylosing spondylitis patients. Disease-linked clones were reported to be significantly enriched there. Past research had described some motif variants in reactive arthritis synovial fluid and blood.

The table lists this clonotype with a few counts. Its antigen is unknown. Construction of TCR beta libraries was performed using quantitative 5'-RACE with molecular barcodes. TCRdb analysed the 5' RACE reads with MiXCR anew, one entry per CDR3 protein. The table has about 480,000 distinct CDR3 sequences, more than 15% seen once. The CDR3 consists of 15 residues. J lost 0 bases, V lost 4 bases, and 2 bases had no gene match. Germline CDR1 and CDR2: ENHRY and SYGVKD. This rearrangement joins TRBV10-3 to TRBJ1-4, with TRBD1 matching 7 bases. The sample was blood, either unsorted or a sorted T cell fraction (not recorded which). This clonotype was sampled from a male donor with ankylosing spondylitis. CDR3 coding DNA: TGTGCCATCAGTGCAGGGGGAACAACTAATGAAAAACTGTTTTTT. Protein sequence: CAISAGGTTNEKLFF.